This TCR beta chain was recovered during a study of tumor-infiltrating lymphocytes in primary liver carcinoma. As concerns this clonotype: Its antigen is not identified.

The CDR3 is 15 residues long. Germline V CDR1 and CDR2: MDHEN, SYDVKM. Losses at the gene ends were 2 bases for V and 2 bases for J; bases not matched to a gene: 6. Germline DNA was also extracted, with blood RNA taken from unsorted whole blood. Study observations and caveats: Bulk unsorted samples prevented comparison of CD4+ and CD8+ repertoires.

Using a constant-region primer together with ProtoScript II reverse transcriptase, TCR beta cDNA was made from around 500 ng of total RNA. Slightly modified ARM-PCR, run as three nested multiplex PCR rounds, produced the TCR beta libraries. Amplification in the first two PCR rounds was performed using TRBV1-TRBV30 forward primers and a C-beta reverse primer for 10 cycles each. In TCRdb, the multiplex PCR reads were re-called with MiXCR into one record per CDR3 protein. The data contain about 310,000 distinct CDR3 sequences, 50% to 75% of them seen just once; the ten biggest clones take up approximately 17%.

The receptor comes from a woman aged 25 to 45 with primary liver carcinoma and hepatitis B virus infection. The chain combines TRBV28 with TRBJ2-7; 7 bases fit TRBD2. Sequencing used peripheral blood. CDR3 nucleotides: TGTGCCAGCAGTTTAGATAGCGGGTACCCCTACGAGCAGTACTTC. As protein: CASSLDSGYPYEQYF.